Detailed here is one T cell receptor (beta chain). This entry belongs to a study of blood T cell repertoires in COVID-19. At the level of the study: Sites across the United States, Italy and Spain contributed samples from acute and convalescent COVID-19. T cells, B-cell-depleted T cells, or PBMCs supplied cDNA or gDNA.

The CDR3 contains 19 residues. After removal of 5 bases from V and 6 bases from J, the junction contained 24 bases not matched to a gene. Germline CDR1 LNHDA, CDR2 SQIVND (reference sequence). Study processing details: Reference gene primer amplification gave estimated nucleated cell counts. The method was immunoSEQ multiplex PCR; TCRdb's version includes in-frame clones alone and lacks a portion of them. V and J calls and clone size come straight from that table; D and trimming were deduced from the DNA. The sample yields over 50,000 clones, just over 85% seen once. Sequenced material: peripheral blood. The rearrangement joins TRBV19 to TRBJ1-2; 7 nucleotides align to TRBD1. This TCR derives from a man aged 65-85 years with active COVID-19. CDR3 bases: TGTGCCAGTAGTCCCCTCGGGACAGAAGTGAAAATTGCTCTTAATGGCTACACCTTC. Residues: CASSPLGTEVKIALNGYTF.